These T cell receptor beta chains were read from a single sample in a study of molecular identifiers for immune sequencing clone quantification. MiXCR, run by TCRdb on the PCR reads, gives a single entry per CDR3 protein. The repertoire holds roughly 300,000 distinct CDR3 sequences, with roughly 24% as singletons. Specimen: naive CD8+ T cells from blood, with Jurkat cell RNA spiked in. The receptors originated from a human donor in good health. Some libraries in this study had Jurkat cell RNA spiked in. CDR3s include the opening cysteine and the closing phenylalanine or tryptophan. A D gene is named only where the DNA matches it firmly. Only part of the rows carry a size: once, few, many, or a class if the clone is expanded.

CDR3 DNA: TGTGCCTGGAGTGTACCCGGGACAGGTGATGAAAAACTGTTTTTT
CDR3 protein: CAWSVPGTGDEKLFF
clone size: few
J gene: TRBJ1-4
V gene: TRBV30
D gene: TRBD1

CDR3 DNA: TGTGCCTGGAGCCAACCGGGCCCTAGGGGGCCCGGGGAGCTGTTTTTT
CDR3 protein: CAWSQPGPRGPGELFF
clone size: .
J gene: TRBJ2-2
V gene: TRBV30
D gene: TRBD1

CDR3 DNA: TGTGCCAGCAGCGTAGAAGGGGGCAATGAAAAACTGTTTTTT
CDR3 protein: CASSVEGGNEKLFF
clone size: .
J gene: TRBJ1-4
V gene: TRBV9
D gene: TRBD1

CDR3 DNA: TGTGCCAGCAGTTTTTCAGAGATCCAGTACTTC
CDR3 protein: CASSFSEIQYF
clone size: .
J gene: TRBJ2-5
V gene: TRBV12-3/TRBV12-4
D gene: .

CDR3 DNA: TGCAGTGCTAGAGCCCGGCACTTCCGCACAGATACGCAGTATTTT
CDR3 protein: CSARARHFRTDTQYF
clone size: .
J gene: TRBJ2-3
V gene: TRBV20-1
D gene: .

CDR3 DNA: TGTGCCAGCAGCCTAGCCTCTAGCACAGATACGCAGCATTTT
CDR3 protein: CASSLASSTDTQHF
clone size: .
J gene: TRBJ1-5
V gene: TRBV6-6
D gene: .

CDR3 DNA: TGTGCCAGCAGTTTGAAAAGGGGGTCCCCTAGCACAGATACGCAGTATTTT
CDR3 protein: CASSLKRGSPSTDTQYF
clone size: .
J gene: TRBJ2-3
V gene: TRBV28
D gene: .

CDR3 DNA: TGTGCCAGCAGTTCCTGGACTAGCGGGGGACCTAGCGATGAGCAGTTCTTC
CDR3 protein: CASSSWTSGGPSDEQFF
clone size: .
J gene: TRBJ2-1
V gene: TRBV12-3/TRBV12-4
D gene: TRBD2

CDR3 DNA: TGTGCCATCAGTGGGCAAGGGGTCGCTAGCACAGATACGCAGTATTTT
CDR3 protein: CAISGQGVASTDTQYF
clone size: .
J gene: TRBJ2-3
V gene: TRBV10-3
D gene: .

CDR3 DNA: TGTGCCAGCAGCCCTGGGGGTTACTACGAGCAGTACTTC
CDR3 protein: CASSPGGYYEQYF
clone size: .
J gene: TRBJ2-7
V gene: TRBV7-9
D gene: .

CDR3 DNA: TGTGCCAGCAGCTTTGAGGGGGAGGAAAAACTGTTTTTT
CDR3 protein: CASSFEGEEKLFF
clone size: .
J gene: TRBJ1-4
V gene: TRBV7-9
D gene: .

CDR3 DNA: TGTGCCAGTAGTAGTGGACTCCTCGGATGGCTCGGGCAGCCCCAGCATTTT
CDR3 protein: CASSSGLLGWLGQPQHF
clone size: .
J gene: TRBJ1-5
V gene: TRBV19
D gene: .

CDR3 DNA: TGTGCCAGCAGTTACTCGCCAGGGATGAACGAGCAGTACTTC
CDR3 protein: CASSYSPGMNEQYF
clone size: .
J gene: TRBJ2-7
V gene: TRBV6-2/TRBV6-3
D gene: .

CDR3 DNA: TGTGCCAGCAGCCTATCTAGCGGGAGGGCCTCAGATACGCAGTATTTT
CDR3 protein: CASSLSSGRASDTQYF
clone size: many
J gene: TRBJ2-3
V gene: TRBV7-9
D gene: TRBD2

CDR3 DNA: TGTGCCTGGAGTGTAGGGGACGGAAACTACGAGCAGTACTTC
CDR3 protein: CAWSVGDGNYEQYF
clone size: few
J gene: TRBJ2-7
V gene: TRBV30
D gene: .

CDR3 DNA: TGTGCCAGCGGCTCGAGTTTTAACGAGCAGTACTTC
CDR3 protein: CASGSSFNEQYF
clone size: .
J gene: TRBJ2-7
V gene: TRBV11-2
D gene: .

CDR3 DNA: TGTGCCAGTAGTATAGGTTTTTACGGGAACACTGAAGCTTTCTTT
CDR3 protein: CASSIGFYGNTEAFF
clone size: once
J gene: TRBJ1-1
V gene: TRBV19
D gene: .

CDR3 DNA: TGTGCCAGCAGCACCGGACAGGGAAACACAGATACGCAGTATTTT
CDR3 protein: CASSTGQGNTDTQYF
clone size: many
J gene: TRBJ2-3
V gene: TRBV7-6
D gene: TRBD1

CDR3 DNA: TGTGCCAGCTCTCTCGACGGGGTTTCCAACGAAAGATTATTTTTC
CDR3 protein: CASSLDGVSNERLFF
clone size: few
J gene: TRBJ1-4
V gene: TRBV5-3
D gene: .

CDR3 DNA: TGCAGTGCCAAGAACGGGGGTAGGGGAGCTAATGGAAAACTGTTTTTT
CDR3 protein: CSAKNGGRGANGKLFF
clone size: .
J gene: TRBJ1-4
V gene: TRBV20-1
D gene: .

CDR3 DNA: TGCGCCAGCAGTGATCCGGGGAACACAGATACGCAGTATTTT
CDR3 protein: CASSDPGNTDTQYF
clone size: few
J gene: TRBJ2-3
V gene: TRBV10-2
D gene: .